The 32 T cell receptor beta chains reported below all come from one sample, sequenced in a study of OX40 agonist ivuxolimab in advanced cancers. Method: immunoSEQ multiplex PCR; TCRdb's copy keeps in-frame clones and lacks some. Of about 68,000 clones listed, approximately 81% are singletons. Here the sequenced sample was CD4+ or CD8+ T cells sorted from blood, taken in a trial of the OX40 agonist ivuxolimab. The receptors were gathered from an adult with an advanced solid tumor such as melanoma, head and neck, liver or kidney cancer.

The chain joins TRBV25-1 to TRBJ1-2, with D uncertain. Germline V CDR1 and CDR2: MGHDK, SYGVNS. The CDR3 contains 12 residues. The V gene lost 2 bases and the J gene lost 5 bases, with 6 bases spanning the gap. The CDR3, as DNA: TGTGCCAGCAGTGAACAGTCTTATGGCTACACCTTC. This gives the protein CASSEQSYGYTF.

This clone has a single count. The V and J genes are TRBV5-6 and TRBJ1-2; TRBD1 aligns across 7 bases. CDR3 size: 14 residues. J lost 4 bases, V lost 7 bases, and 10 bases had no gene match. Germline CDR1 is SGHDT and CDR2 is YYEEEE. CDR3 DNA sequence: TGTGCCAGCCTCTCAAGACAGGGTGCCTATGGCTACACCTTC. Its translation: CASLSRQGAYGYTF.

This chain connects TRBV9 to TRBJ1-1; no clear D gene. The CDR3 covers 14 residues. The germline gives CDR1 SGDLS, CDR2 YYNGEE. The ends were cut back, 0 bases at V and 1 base at J, with 7 bases in the middle. The CDR3 loop is CASSVDKGNTEAFF. CDR3 DNA: TGTGCCAGCAGCGTAGATAAAGGGAACACTGAAGCTTTCTTT.

This clone is a singleton in its sample. This chain uses TRBV19 with TRBJ2-6; 8 bases fit TRBD1. V was pared by 7 bases and J by 1 base, with 6 bases of the junction left unmatched. CDR3 length: 16 amino acids. Germline V gene data show CDR1 as LNHDA and CDR2 as SQIVND (reference sequence). The CDR3 nucleotides are TGTGCCAGTACGATCCAGGGGGCGTCTGGGGCCAACGTCCTGACTTTC. This translates into CASTIQGASGANVLTF.

The V and J genes are TRBV10-2 and TRBJ1-1; D is uncertain. CDR3 length: 14 amino acids. V lost 5 bases, J lost 0 bases, and 10 bases lay in between. Per the germline V gene, CDR1 is WSHSY and CDR2 is SAAADI. The CDR3 here is CASSPFFMNTEAFF. In DNA, the CDR3 is TGCGCCAGCAGTCCCTTCTTCATGAACACTGAAGCTTTCTTT.

This chain joins TRBV7-2 and TRBJ2-2; D gene unclear. This CDR3 comprises 16 residues. CDR1 is SGHTA and CDR2 is FQGNSA in the germline V gene. Trimming took 7 bases from V and 2 from J, leaving 17 bases between them. The CDR3 reads CASIQSFQANTGELFF. The CDR3 DNA is TGTGCCAGCATCCAATCCTTCCAAGCAAACACCGGGGAGCTGTTTTTT.

The rearrangement uses TRBV5-1 and TRBJ2-3, with 7 bases fitting TRBD2. The CDR3 extends over 15 amino acids. With V trimmed by 3 bases and J by 3 bases, 7 bases remained unmatched. Looked up from germline, CDR1 is SGHRS and CDR2 is YFSETQ. In DNA, the CDR3 is TGCGCCAGCAGCTATACGGGGGGTGGAACAGATACGCAGTATTTT. It translates to CASSYTGGGTDTQYF.

This rearrangement joins TRBV11-3 to TRBJ1-3; no firm D call. Trimming shortened V by 6 bases and J by 2 bases, and 11 bases separated the two germline ends. This CDR3 has 14 amino acids. Germline loops: CDR1 SGHNT, CDR2 YENEEA. DNA of the CDR3: TGTGCCAGCAGTAGAGGCTCCCCTGGAAACACCATATATTTT. This codes for CASSRGSPGNTIYF.

The chain carries TRBV6-5 and TRBJ2-2, with 8 bases lining up with TRBD1. Per the germline V gene, CDR1 is MNHEY and CDR2 is SVGAGI. This CDR3 has 15 amino acids. J lost 1 base, V lost 8 bases, and 6 bases had no gene match. This CDR3 reads CASGTGGENTGELFF. CDR3 bases: TGTGCCAGCGGAACAGGGGGAGAGAACACCGGGGAGCTGTTTTTT.

The chain is built from TRBV6-5 and TRBJ1-1; D is ambiguous. Trimming took off 8 bases at V and 2 bases at J, with 15 bases between the two ends. Germline V gives CDR1 MNHEY, CDR2 SVGAGI. The CDR3 is 14 residues long. CDR3 nucleotide sequence: TGTGCCAGCTCAGAACGGATACCCAACACTGAAGCTTTCTTT. This codes for CASSERIPNTEAFF.

The table lists this clone with a few counts. The V gene is TRBV7-2, the J gene TRBJ2-1; 9 bases fit TRBD2. Germline V gene data show CDR1 as SGHTA and CDR2 as FQGNSA. The ends lost 1 base at V and 8 bases at J; junction bases unmatched: 6. This CDR3 has 15 amino acids. The DNA of the CDR3 is TGTGCCAGCAGCTTAGTTAGCGGGGGTAGGGATGAGCAGTTCTTC. The encoded protein is CASSLVSGGRDEQFF.

The chain has TRBV5-6 and TRBJ1-1, with D unclear. Trimming removed 1 base at V and 1 base at J, with 8 bases between. Germline V lookup: CDR1 SGHDT, CDR2 YYEEEE. The CDR3 spans 14 residues. The CDR3 sequence is CASSLPYPNTEAFF. The CDR3 nucleotides read TGTGCCAGCAGCTTGCCCTACCCGAACACTGAAGCTTTCTTT.

The chain uses TRBV5-6 and TRBJ2-7; no clear D. Trimming cost V 3 bases and J 3 bases, with 13 bases left between them. This CDR3 has 14 amino acids. Looked up from germline, CDR1 is SGHDT and CDR2 is YYEEEE. This chain's CDR3 is CASSSAPEFYEQYF. The CDR3 DNA is TGTGCCAGCAGCTCTGCCCCAGAATTCTACGAGCAGTACTTC.

The gene calls are TRBV5-5 and TRBJ1-2, with a tentative D call TRBD1 (6 bases). The germline CDR1 and CDR2 sequences are SGHKS and YYEKEE (reference sequence). This CDR3 region has 12 residues. V lost 4 bases to trimming and J lost 7 bases, with 11 bases between them. Written as DNA, the CDR3 is TGTGCCAGCAGCACCAGGGGCGGTGGCTACACCTTC. As protein: CASSTRGGGYTF. Looking up the rest from reference TRBV5-5 and TRBJ1-2 gives the full variable domain: DAGVTQSPTHLIKTRGQQVTLRCSPISGHKSVSWYQQVLGQGPQFIFQYYEKEERGRGNFPDRFSARQFPNYSSELNVNALLLGDSALYLCASSTRGGGYTFGSGTRLTVV.

The chain employs TRBV5-1 and TRBJ1-3; 8 bases match TRBD1. Germline V CDR1 and CDR2: SGHRS, YFSETQ. The CDR3 has 16 residues. V lost 4 bases, J lost 3 bases, and 9 bases stayed unmatched. The CDR3 nucleotides read TGCGCCAGCAGCCAGCAGACAGGGGACGTTGGAAACACCATATATTTT. Protein sequence: CASSQQTGDVGNTIYF. Full variable domain (outside the CDR3, taken from reference TRBV5-1 and TRBJ1-3): KAGVTQTPRYLIKTRGQQVTLSCSPISGHRSVSWYQQTPGQGLQFLFEYFSETQRNKGNFPGRFSGRQFSNSRSEMNVSTLELGDSALYLCASSQQTGDVGNTIYFGEGSWLTVV.

The CDR3 nucleotides read TGTGCCAGCAGCTCAATAAGGGGGACGGACGAGCAGTACTTC. Translating it yields CASSSIRGTDEQYF. The rearrangement uses TRBV5-6 and TRBJ2-7, with D possibly TRBD1 on 6 matching bases. V gave up 3 bases and J gave up 5 bases, with 15 bases separating them. The germline gives CDR1 SGHDT, CDR2 YYEEEE. There are 14 residues in the CDR3.

V is TRBV7-2 and J is TRBJ2-3; D ambiguous. Trimming stripped 5 bases from V and 2 bases from J, with 5 bases between. CDR1 SGHTA and CDR2 FQGNSA come from the germline V gene. This CDR3 spans 12 amino acids. The CDR3 DNA is TGTGCCAGCAGCCCACCCACAGATACGCAGTATTTT. Its translation: CASSPPTDTQYF.

The CDR3, as DNA: TGTGCCAGCAGCTTAGATGTGCGGGGGGTTACAGAGACCCAGTACTTC. This gives the protein CASSLDVRGVTETQYF. V is TRBV7-2 and J is TRBJ2-5, with 8 nucleotides matching TRBD2. This CDR3 comprises 16 residues. V trimming: 1 base; J trimming: 4 bases; junction bases outside the gene matches: 8. The germline V gene encodes CDR1 SGHTA and CDR2 FQGNSA.

This clone was seen just once. The chain combines TRBV4-2 with TRBJ2-7; D is unresolved. V was pared by 1 base and J by 5 bases, with 18 bases between. Looked up from germline, CDR1 is LGHNA and CDR2 is YNFKEQ. This CDR3 has 16 residues. The CDR3 sequence: CASSQVGAGQRNEQYF. In nucleotides, the CDR3 is TGTGCCAGCAGCCAAGTGGGCGCCGGGCAGAGGAACGAGCAGTACTTC.

CDR3 nucleotide sequence: TGCAGCGTTGCGGGGATCAATCAGCCCCAGCATTTT. Its translation: CSVAGINQPQHF. The V and J genes are TRBV29-1 and TRBJ1-5; D unclear. Germline CDR1 SQVTM, CDR2 ANQGSEA. The CDR3 sequence is 12 residues long. Trimming pared 4 bases from V and 3 bases from J, leaving 7 bases between.

This clone was recorded only once. The V and J genes are TRBV28 and TRBJ2-7; D is unclear. Trimming left V 3 bases short and J 4 bases short, with 10 bases between. This CDR3 has 13 amino acids. CDR1 MDHEN and CDR2 SYDVKM come from the germline V gene. The CDR3 DNA is TGTGCCAGCAGTTTGTCCGCTGGTTACGAGCAGTACTTC. Translation gives CASSLSAGYEQYF.

This clone has only a few counts. The rearrangement links TRBV7-2 to TRBJ1-6; D gene unclear. Per the germline V gene, CDR1 is SGHTA and CDR2 is FQGNSA. The CDR3 length is 12 residues. V lost 2 bases to trimming and J lost 6 bases, with 2 bases between them. CDR3 amino acids: CASSLSNSPLHF. The DNA for the CDR3 is TGTGCCAGCAGCTTATCTAATTCACCCCTCCACTTT.

The V call is TRBV9, the J call TRBJ1-1; 7 positions agree with TRBD1. The V and J ends lost 5 bases and 3 bases, in that order; junction bases with no gene match: 13. CDR1 SGDLS and CDR2 YYNGEE come from the germline V gene. The CDR3 has 16 amino acids. The CDR3 nucleotides read TGTGCCAGCAGTTCGATTCTACAGGGGTGGGACACTGAAGCTTTCTTT. Residues: CASSSILQGWDTEAFF.

The chain uses TRBV11-3 and TRBJ1-4; no clear D gene. V lost 5 bases and J lost 4, with 8 bases in between. This CDR3 contains 13 residues. Germline CDR1 is SGHNT and CDR2 is YENEEA. CDR3 nucleotides: TGTGCCAGCAGCAGAAGGAATAATGAAAAACTGTTTTTT. Translating it yields CASSRRNNEKLFF.

J is TRBJ1-6 and V is TRBV6-1; 10 nucleotides align to TRBD1. Germline CDR1 is MNHNS and CDR2 is SASEGT. J lost 8 bases, V lost 6 bases, and 7 bases had no gene match. The CDR3 has 15 amino acids. The CDR3 loop reads CASRKTGTGDSPLHF. The CDR3 region has the DNA TGTGCCAGCAGAAAAACCGGGACAGGGGATTCACCCCTCCACTTT.

V and J are TRBV7-7 and TRBJ2-5; 9 positions match TRBD2. The trim removed 2 bases at V and 2 bases at J, leaving 3 bases unmatched. There are 15 residues in the CDR3. Germline CDR1 and CDR2: SSHAT and FNYEAQ (reference sequence). This CDR3 reads CASSLSAGGQETQYF. The CDR3 DNA is TGTGCCAGCAGCTTAAGTGCGGGGGGGCAAGAGACCCAGTACTTC.

Only one count was recorded for this clone. The CDR3 sequence is CASSAGTGEFDEQFF. CDR3 in DNA: TGCGCCAGCAGTGCCGGGACAGGGGAGTTCGATGAGCAGTTCTTC. This chain joins TRBV10-1 and TRBJ2-1; 10 nucleotides match TRBD1. The trim removed 4 bases at V and 8 bases at J, leaving 8 bases unmatched. The germline gives CDR1 WNHNN, CDR2 SYGVQD (reference sequence). The CDR3 has 15 amino acids.

This sequence joins TRBV5-1 and TRBJ2-3; D may be TRBD1 (5 bases). The CDR3 is made up of 16 amino acids. Germline CDR1 SGHRS, CDR2 YFSETQ. The V gene lost 5 bases and the J gene lost 3 bases, with 19 bases spanning the gap. The CDR3 DNA reads as TGCGCCAGCAGTTCACAGGTTTCCTCTGGGACAGATACGCAGTATTTT. Residues: CASSSQVSSGTDTQYF.

V usage is TRBV6-1 and J usage is TRBJ1-2; 7 bases map to TRBD1. The CDR3 extends over 15 amino acids. Germline V gene lookup returns CDR1 MNHNS and CDR2 SASEGT. Germline trimming cut 6 bases from V and 1 base from J; bases unmatched to any gene: 8. CDR3 loop: CASRSGQARNYGYTF. DNA for the CDR3: TGTGCCAGCAGATCTGGACAGGCCCGTAACTATGGCTACACCTTC.

This clone was picked up one time. The chain carries TRBV6-1 and TRBJ1-5, with D perhaps matching TRBD1 (6 bases). Looked up from germline, CDR1 is MNHNS and CDR2 is SASEGT. V was clipped by 7 bases and J by 0 bases, with 13 bases between them. This CDR3 contains 15 residues. The CDR3 nucleotides are TGTGCCAGCACCGGACAGCCCGATAGCAATCAGCCCCAGCATTTT. It is translated as CASTGQPDSNQPQHF.

The CDR3 DNA sequence: TGTGCCAGCAGCCTTAAAGACAGGGTTGCGCAGTTCTTC. It is translated as CASSLKDRVAQFF. The rearrangement uses TRBV9 and TRBJ2-1; 7 bases align to TRBD1. Germline assignment: CDR1 SGDLS and CDR2 YYNGEE. V gave up 4 bases and J gave up 12 bases; unmatched junction bases: 10. The CDR3 is 13 residues long.

This clone was observed once. This chain uses TRBV6-5 with TRBJ2-7; D is undetermined. Trimming shortened V by 4 bases and J by 3 bases, and 10 bases separated the two germline ends. The CDR3 runs to 13 residues. CDR1 is MNHEY, CDR2 SVGAGI, per germline. This chain's CDR3 is CASSFGPHYEQYF. CDR3 DNA sequence: TGTGCCAGCAGTTTCGGGCCCCACTACGAGCAGTACTTC.